This T cell receptor (beta chain) stems from a study of read filtering for tumor transcriptome and immune sequencing. Molecular barcoded adaptors covering alpha/delta and beta/gamma chains were used on roughly 370 ng RNA. TCRdb called the reads again in MiXCR, with one record for every CDR3 protein. The sample has roughly 59,000 distinct CDR3 sequences, roughly 19% seen once. There are many counts of this clonotype. The CDR3 is made up of 16 amino acids. Per germline, CDR1 MNHNS and CDR2 SASEGT. The V and J ends lost 5 bases and 2 bases respectively, with 18 bases between them. The rearrangement links TRBV6-1 to TRBJ2-5; D perhaps matches TRBD2 (6 bases). This receptor was identified in a donor over 35 with multiple myeloma. Material for sequencing was a population of CD138-negative cells sorted from bone marrow. The CDR3 protein is CASSQGTRGGQETQYF. CDR3 nucleotides: TGTGCCAGCAGTCAAGGGACTCGGGGAGGTCAAGAGACCCAGTACTTC.